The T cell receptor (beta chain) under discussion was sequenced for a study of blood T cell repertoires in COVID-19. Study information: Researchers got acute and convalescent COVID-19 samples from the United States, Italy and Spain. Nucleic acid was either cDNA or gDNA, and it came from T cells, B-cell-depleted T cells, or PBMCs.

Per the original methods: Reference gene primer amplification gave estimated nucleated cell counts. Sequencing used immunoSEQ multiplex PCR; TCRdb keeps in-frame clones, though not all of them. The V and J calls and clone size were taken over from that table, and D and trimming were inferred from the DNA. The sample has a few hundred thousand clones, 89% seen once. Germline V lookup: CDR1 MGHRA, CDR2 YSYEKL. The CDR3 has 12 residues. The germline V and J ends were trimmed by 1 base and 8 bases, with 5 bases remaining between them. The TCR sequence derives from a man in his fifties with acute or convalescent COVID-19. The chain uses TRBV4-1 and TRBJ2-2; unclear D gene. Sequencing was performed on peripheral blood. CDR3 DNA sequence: TGCGCCAGCAGCCAAGCGGGTGGGGAGCTGTTTTTT. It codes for CASSQAGGELFF.